This TCR beta chain was recorded in a study of T cells in Graves' hyperthyroidism and ophthalmopathy. Amplification targeted TCR beta CDR3 regions from RNA transcripts. The HTBI set primed first-round TCR CDR3 RT-PCR. TCRdb reprocessed the multiplex PCR reads with MiXCR, giving one entry per CDR3 protein. The data show approximately 610,000 distinct CDR3 sequences, roughly 14% seen once. The germline gives CDR1 GTSNPN, CDR2 SVGIG (reference sequence). This CDR3 comprises 16 residues. V shed 1 base and J 7 bases; nucleotides not matched to a gene: 15. The receptor's source is a woman aged 40 to 49 with Graves' ophthalmopathy. Material: blood. The genes are TRBV30 and TRBJ2-7; 8 bases agree with TRBD1. Here the CDR3 reads CAWSAYLDRVSGEQYF. The DNA for the CDR3 is TGTGCCTGGAGTGCATACCTGGACAGGGTGTCGGGTGAGCAGTACTTC.